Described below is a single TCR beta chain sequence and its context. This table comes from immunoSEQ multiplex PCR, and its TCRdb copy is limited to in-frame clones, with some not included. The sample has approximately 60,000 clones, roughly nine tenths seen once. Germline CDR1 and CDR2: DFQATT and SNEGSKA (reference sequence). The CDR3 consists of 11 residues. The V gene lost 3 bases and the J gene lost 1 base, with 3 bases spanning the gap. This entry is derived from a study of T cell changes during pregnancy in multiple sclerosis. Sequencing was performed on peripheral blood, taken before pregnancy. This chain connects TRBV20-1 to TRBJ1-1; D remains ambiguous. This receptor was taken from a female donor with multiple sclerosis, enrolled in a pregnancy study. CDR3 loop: CSASGNTEAFF. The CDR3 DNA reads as TGCAGTGCTAGCGGGAACACTGAAGCTTTCTTT.